The sequence of this T cell receptor (beta chain) was determined in a study of Ad26.COV2.S vaccination and SARS-CoV-2 variants. Study results and caveats: Recipients given vaccine exceeded placebo recipients in spike-specific TCR breadth.

CDR1 MNHEY and CDR2 SMNVEV come from the germline V gene (reference sequence). Between the trimmed V and J ends, which lost 4 bases and 4 bases, there was a span of 10 bases. This CDR3 comprises 14 residues. The repertoire was sequenced with immunoSEQ multiplex PCR; TCRdb's copy has only in-frame clones and lacks some. The sample lists a few hundred thousand clones; roughly 90% were seen once. On this clone itself: What it recognizes is unknown.

Treatment meaning: 15 to 20 received Ad26.COV2.S at low or high dose, single or two shots; about 5 received placebo; per-sample allocation not given. Day 63 following the first vaccine or placebo injection was when the samples were taken. An Ad26 vector expressing Wuhan-strain SARS-CoV-2 spike constituted the vaccine. The chain uses TRBV27 and TRBJ2-2; D uncertain. The sequenced sample was peripheral blood, obtained in a trial of Ad26.COV2.S vaccine versus placebo. This sequence originates from a person between 18 and 59 years old who received the Ad26.COV2.S COVID-19 vaccine or a placebo. The CDR3 sequence is CASSSPGLTGELFF. DNA for the CDR3: TGTGCCAGCAGTTCACCGGGCCTCACCGGGGAGCTGTTTTTT.